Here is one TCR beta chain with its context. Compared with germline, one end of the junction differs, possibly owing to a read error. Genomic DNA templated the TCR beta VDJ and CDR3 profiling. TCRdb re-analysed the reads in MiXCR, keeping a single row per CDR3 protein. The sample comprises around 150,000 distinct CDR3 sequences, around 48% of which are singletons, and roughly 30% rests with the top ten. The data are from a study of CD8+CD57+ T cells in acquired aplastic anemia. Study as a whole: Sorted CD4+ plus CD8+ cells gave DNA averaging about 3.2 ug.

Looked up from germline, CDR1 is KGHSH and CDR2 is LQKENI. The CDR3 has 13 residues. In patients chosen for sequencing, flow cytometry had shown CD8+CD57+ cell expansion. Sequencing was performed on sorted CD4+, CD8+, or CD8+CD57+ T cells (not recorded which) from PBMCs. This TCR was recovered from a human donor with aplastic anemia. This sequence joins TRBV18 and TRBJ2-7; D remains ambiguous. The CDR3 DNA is TGTGCCAGCTCACCACCGTTTGGATACGAGCAGCACTTC. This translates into CASSPPFGYEQHF. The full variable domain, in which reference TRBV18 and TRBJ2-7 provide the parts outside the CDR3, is NAGVMQNPRHLVRRRGQEARLRCSPMKGHSHVYWYRQLPEEGLKFMVYLQKENIIDESGMPKERFSAEFPKEGPSILRIQQVVRGDSAAYFCASSPPFGYEQHFGPGTRLTVT.